These T cell receptor beta chains were read from a single sample in a study of blood T cell repertoires in COVID-19. The protocol was immunoSEQ multiplex PCR, while the TCRdb copy is restricted to in-frame clones and leaves out a portion. Of some 90,000 clones in the sample, about nine tenths are singletons; the top ten hold 3% to 4%. The sequencing input was peripheral blood. The receptors were gathered from a woman aged 45 to 65 in a cohort sampled during active COVID-19. Both conserved end residues are part of each CDR3.

TRBV5-5	TRBJ1-4	CASSLTGGAGEKLFF
TRBV6-4	TRBJ2-3	CASSDLAGGADTQYF
TRBV4-1	TRBJ2-7	CASSQKAPYEQYF
TRBV4-2	TRBJ2-7	CASSQSTSGTVEQYF
TRBV7-9	TRBJ1-5	CASSLGWGTGDQPQHF
TRBV29-1	TRBJ1-1	CSAGGQSNTEAFF
TRBV19	TRBJ2-7	CASSQEGTGLYEQYF
TRBV5-1	TRBJ2-7	CASSPVGEAYEQYF
TRBV7-9	TRBJ1-1	CASSLVGGLHNTEAFF
TRBV6-2/TRBV6-3	TRBJ2-7	CASSYGGASPYEQYF
TRBV6-5	TRBJ2-7	CASSLGASGGYEQYF
TRBV3-1/TRBV3-2	TRBJ1-3	CASSRDSGSGNTIYF
TRBV19	TRBJ1-5	CASRGSRDNQPQHF
TRBV1	TRBJ2-1	CTSSQRTSGTLPYNEQFF
TRBV19	TRBJ2-1	CASTKGTSGDYSYNEQFF
TRBV5-1	TRBJ2-7	CASTSRDRPYEQYF
TRBV18	TRBJ2-7	CASSPLTPSASYEQYF
TRBV27	TRBJ1-5	CASRTTGGIFQPQHF
TRBV7-3	TRBJ2-5	CASSIVGGAEETQYF
TRBV19	TRBJ1-3	CASSTPGHRGTIYF
TRBV2	TRBJ1-3	CASSETHSSGNTIYF
TRBV7-9	TRBJ1-1	CASSAGPDRVNTEAFF
TRBV5-1	TRBJ1-6	CASSEGQGPSPLHF
TRBV28	TRBJ2-5	CASSLVAPQETQYF
TRBV21-1	TRBJ1-3	CASSKVEAQGHSSGNTIYF